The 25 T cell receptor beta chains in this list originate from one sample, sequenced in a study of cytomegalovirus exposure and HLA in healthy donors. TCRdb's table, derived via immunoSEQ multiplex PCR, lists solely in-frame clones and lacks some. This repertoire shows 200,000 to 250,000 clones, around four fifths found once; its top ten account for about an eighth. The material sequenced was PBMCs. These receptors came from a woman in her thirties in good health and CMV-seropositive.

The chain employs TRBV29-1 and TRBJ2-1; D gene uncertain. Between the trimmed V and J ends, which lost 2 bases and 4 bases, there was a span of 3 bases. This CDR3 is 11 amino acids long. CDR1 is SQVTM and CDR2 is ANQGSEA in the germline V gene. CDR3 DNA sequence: TGCAGCGTTGAACCTTACAATGAGCAGTTCTTC. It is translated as CSVEPYNEQFF.

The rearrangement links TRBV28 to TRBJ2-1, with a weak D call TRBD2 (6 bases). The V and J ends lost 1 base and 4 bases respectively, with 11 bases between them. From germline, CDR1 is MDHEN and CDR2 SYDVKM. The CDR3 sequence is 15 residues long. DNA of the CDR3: TGTGCCAGCAGTTTATACCGGGACTTTTACAATGAGCAGTTCTTC. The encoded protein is CASSLYRDFYNEQFF.

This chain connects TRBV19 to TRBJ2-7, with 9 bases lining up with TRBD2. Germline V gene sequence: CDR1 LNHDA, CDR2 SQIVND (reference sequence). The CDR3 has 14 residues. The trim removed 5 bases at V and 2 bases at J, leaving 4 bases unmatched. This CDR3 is CASSFSGRPYEQYF. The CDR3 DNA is TGTGCCAGTAGTTTTAGCGGGAGACCCTACGAGCAGTACTTC.

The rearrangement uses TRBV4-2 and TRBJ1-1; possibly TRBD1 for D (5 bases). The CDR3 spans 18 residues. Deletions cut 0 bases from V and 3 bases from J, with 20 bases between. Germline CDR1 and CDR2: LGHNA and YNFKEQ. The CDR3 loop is CASSQDSPWGPIDTEAFF. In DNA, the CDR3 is TGTGCCAGCAGCCAAGATTCTCCCTGGGGACCAATTGACACTGAAGCTTTCTTT.

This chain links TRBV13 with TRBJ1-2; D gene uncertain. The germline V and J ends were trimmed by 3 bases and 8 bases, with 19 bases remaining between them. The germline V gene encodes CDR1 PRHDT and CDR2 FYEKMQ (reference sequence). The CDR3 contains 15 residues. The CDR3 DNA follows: TGTGCCAGCAGCTTGGGCGGGGAGGGTCTAGAGGGCTACACCTTC. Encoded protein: CASSLGGEGLEGYTF.

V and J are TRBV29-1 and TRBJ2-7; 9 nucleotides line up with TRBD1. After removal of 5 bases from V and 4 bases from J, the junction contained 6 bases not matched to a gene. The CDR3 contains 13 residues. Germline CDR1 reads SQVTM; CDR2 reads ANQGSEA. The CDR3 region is CSVTGQGEYEQYF. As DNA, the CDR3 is TGCAGCGTTACGGGACAGGGTGAATACGAGCAGTACTTC.

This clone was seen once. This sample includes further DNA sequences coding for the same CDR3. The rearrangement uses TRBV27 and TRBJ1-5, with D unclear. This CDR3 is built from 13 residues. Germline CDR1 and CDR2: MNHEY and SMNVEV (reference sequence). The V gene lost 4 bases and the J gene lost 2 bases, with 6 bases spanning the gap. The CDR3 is CASSSRGNQPQHF. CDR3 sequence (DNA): TGTGCCAGCAGTTCCCGGGGCAATCAGCCCCAGCATTTT.

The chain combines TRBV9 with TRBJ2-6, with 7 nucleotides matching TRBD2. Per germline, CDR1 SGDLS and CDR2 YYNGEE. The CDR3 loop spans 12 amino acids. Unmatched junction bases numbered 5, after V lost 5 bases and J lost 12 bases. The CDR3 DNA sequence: TGTGCCAGCAGTGGGGGGGACGGCGTCCTGACTTTC. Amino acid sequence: CASSGGDGVLTF.

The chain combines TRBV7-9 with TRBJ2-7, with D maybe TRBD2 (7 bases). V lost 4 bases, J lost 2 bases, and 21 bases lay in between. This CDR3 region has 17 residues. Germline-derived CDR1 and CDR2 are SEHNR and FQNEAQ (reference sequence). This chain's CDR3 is CASSSAGQRGTTYEQYF. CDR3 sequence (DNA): TGTGCCAGCAGCTCCGCAGGACAGCGGGGAACAACCTACGAGCAGTACTTC.

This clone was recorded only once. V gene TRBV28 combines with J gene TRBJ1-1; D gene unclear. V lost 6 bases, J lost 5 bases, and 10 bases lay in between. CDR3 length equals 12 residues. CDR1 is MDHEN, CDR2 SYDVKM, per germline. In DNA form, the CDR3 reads TGTGCCAGCAGACAAGGGAGGACTGAAGCTTTCTTT. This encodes CASRQGRTEAFF.

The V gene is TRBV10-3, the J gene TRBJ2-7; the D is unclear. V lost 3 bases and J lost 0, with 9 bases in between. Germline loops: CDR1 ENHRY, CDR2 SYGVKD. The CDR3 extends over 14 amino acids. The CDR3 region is CAISDRVSSYEQYF. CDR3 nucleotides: TGTGCCATCAGTGATAGAGTTAGCTCCTACGAGCAGTACTTC.

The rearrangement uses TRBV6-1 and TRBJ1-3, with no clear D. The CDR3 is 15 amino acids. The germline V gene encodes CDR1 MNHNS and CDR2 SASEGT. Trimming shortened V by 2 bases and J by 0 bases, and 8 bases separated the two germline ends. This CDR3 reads CASSENTNSGNTIYF. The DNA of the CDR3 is TGTGCCAGCAGTGAAAACACCAACTCTGGAAACACCATATATTTT.

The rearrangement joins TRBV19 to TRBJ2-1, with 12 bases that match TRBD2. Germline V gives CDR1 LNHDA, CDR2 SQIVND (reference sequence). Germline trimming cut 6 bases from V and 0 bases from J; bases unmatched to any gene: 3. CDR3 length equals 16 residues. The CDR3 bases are TGTGCCAGTAGCTCGACTAGCGGGAGCTCCTACAATGAGCAGTTCTTC. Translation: CASSSTSGSSYNEQFF.

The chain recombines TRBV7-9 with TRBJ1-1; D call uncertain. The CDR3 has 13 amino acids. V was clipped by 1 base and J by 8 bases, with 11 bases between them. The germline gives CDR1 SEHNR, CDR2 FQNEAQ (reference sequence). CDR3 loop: CASSLGIDGEAFF. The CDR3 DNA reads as TGTGCCAGCAGCTTAGGCATTGATGGGGAAGCTTTCTTT.

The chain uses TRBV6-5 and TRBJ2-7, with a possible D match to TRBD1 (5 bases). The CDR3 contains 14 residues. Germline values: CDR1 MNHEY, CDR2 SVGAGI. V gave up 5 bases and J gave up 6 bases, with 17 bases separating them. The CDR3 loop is CASSTNNRLGEQYF. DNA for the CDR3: TGTGCCAGCAGTACCAACAACAGGCTGGGCGAGCAGTACTTC.

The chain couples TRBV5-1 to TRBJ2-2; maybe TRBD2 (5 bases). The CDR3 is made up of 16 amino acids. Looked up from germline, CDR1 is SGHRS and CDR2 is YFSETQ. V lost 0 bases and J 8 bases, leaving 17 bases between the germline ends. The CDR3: CASSLEHLGEPGELFF. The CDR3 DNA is TGCGCCAGCAGCTTGGAACACCTCGGGGAGCCGGGGGAGCTGTTTTTT. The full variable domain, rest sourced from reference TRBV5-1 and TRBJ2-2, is KAGVTQTPRYLIKTRGQQVTLSCSPISGHRSVSWYQQTPGQGLQFLFEYFSETQRNKGNFPGRFSGRQFSNSRSEMNVSTLELGDSALYLCASSLEHLGEPGELFFGEGSRLTVL.

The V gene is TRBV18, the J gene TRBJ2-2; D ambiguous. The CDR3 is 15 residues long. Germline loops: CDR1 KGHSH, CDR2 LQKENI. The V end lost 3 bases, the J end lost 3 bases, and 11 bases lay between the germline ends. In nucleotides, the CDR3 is TGTGCCAGCTCACCCGTCGTTGTCGACACCGGGGAGCTGTTTTTT. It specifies CASSPVVVDTGELFF.

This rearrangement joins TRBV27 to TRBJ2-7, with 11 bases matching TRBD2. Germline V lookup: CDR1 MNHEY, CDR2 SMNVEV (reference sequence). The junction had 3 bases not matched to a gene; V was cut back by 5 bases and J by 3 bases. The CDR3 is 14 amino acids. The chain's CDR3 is CASSIGLAGYEQYF. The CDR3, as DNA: TGTGCCAGCAGTATCGGACTAGCGGGCTACGAGCAGTACTTC.

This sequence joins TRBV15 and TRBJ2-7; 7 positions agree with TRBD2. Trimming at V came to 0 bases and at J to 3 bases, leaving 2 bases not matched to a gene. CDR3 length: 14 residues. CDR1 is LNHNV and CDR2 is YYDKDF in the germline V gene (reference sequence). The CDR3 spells CATSREGTNYEQYF. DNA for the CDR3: TGTGCCACCAGCAGAGAGGGGACTAACTACGAGCAGTACTTC.

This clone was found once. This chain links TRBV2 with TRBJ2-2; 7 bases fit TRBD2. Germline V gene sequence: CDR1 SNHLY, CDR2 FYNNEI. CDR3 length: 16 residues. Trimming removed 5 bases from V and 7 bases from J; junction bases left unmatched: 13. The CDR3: CASSRGGGSSVGELFF. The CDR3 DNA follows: TGTGCCAGCAGTCGCGGGGGAGGCTCCTCCGTCGGGGAGCTGTTTTTT.

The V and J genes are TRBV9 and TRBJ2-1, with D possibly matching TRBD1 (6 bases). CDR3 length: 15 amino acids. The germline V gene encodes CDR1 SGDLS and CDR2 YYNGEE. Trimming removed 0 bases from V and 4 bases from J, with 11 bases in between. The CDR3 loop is CASSVGDTRYNEQFF. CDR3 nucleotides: TGTGCCAGCAGCGTAGGGGACACCCGTTACAATGAGCAGTTCTTC.

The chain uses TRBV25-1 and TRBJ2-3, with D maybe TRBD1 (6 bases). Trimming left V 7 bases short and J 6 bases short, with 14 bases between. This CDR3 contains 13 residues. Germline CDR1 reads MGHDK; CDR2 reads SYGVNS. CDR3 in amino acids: CASTGDLLDTQYF. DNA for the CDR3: TGTGCCAGCACAGGGGACCTGCTGGATACGCAGTATTTT.

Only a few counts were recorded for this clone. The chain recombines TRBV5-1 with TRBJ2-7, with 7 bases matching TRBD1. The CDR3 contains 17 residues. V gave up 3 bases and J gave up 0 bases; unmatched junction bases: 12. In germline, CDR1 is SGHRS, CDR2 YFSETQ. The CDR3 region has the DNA TGCGCCAGCAGCTCCTCAAAAGGCCAGGGGGTCTCCTACGAGCAGTACTTC. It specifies CASSSSKGQGVSYEQYF. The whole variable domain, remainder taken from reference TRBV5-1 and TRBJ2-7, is KAGVTQTPRYLIKTRGQQVTLSCSPISGHRSVSWYQQTPGQGLQFLFEYFSETQRNKGNFPGRFSGRQFSNSRSEMNVSTLELGDSALYLCASSSSKGQGVSYEQYFGPGTRLTVT.

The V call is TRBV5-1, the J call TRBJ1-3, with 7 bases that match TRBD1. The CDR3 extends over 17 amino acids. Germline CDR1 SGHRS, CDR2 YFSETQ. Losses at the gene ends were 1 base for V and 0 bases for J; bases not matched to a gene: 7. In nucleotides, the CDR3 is TGCGCCAGCAGCTTGCAGGGGGACAGTGACTCTGGAAACACCATATATTTT. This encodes CASSLQGDSDSGNTIYF.

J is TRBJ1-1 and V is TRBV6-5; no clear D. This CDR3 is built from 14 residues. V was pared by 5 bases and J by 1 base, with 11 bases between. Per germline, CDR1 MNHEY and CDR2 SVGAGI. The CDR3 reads CASSDPGGNTEAFF. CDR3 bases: TGTGCCAGCAGTGACCCCGGTGGGAACACTGAAGCTTTCTTT.